This T cell receptor beta chain comes out of a study of T cell responses to AZD1222 COVID-19 vaccine. The study's findings and limits: Spike-specific TCR repertoires showed rising breadth and depth after two AZD1222 doses. Repertoires were collected only later (after the peak T cell response had occurred). Reports say nearly half of spike-specific TCRs go after unmutated variant regions. Clonal diversity may have been underestimated in mostly white British donors.

Worth noting for this clone: Antigen: not known.

In germline, CDR1 is LNHDA, CDR2 SQIVND (reference sequence). Trimming took 8 bases from V and 6 from J; bases not matched to a gene: 9. CDR3 length: 14 amino acids. Clones were read by immunoSEQ multiplex PCR, and TCRdb kept only the in-frame ones, dropping some. The sample shows about 21,000 clones, about 80% of them seen only once. V gene TRBV19 combines with J gene TRBJ1-5; TRBD1 matches at 8 bases. The specimen comprised peripheral blood, sampled on day 0 of AZD1222 vaccination. The clonotype comes from an adult in good health. The CDR3 is CASSRQGYGQPQHF. The CDR3 coding sequence is TGTGCCAGTTCCCGACAGGGGTACGGTCAGCCCCAGCATTTT.